The 25 T cell receptor beta chains reported below all come from one sample, sequenced in a study of cytomegalovirus exposure and HLA in healthy donors. The protocol was immunoSEQ multiplex PCR, while the TCRdb copy is restricted to in-frame clones and leaves out a portion. Of under 200,000 clones detected, around 92% appear once; the ten largest clones hold 10% to 13%. The specimen was PBMCs. The receptors here all came from a woman aged 18-29 years in good health and CMV-seropositive.

CDR3 bases: TGTGCCAGCAGCTTGGGGTTAGGCGGGGCCGAGTATTTT. It translates to CASSLGLGGAEYF. The V call is TRBV7-2, the J call TRBJ2-3, with D possibly TRBD2 on 6 matching bases. The CDR3 is made up of 13 amino acids. Deletions cut 3 bases from V and 13 bases from J, with 17 bases between. In germline, CDR1 is SGHTA, CDR2 FQGNSA.

V is TRBV12-5 and J is TRBJ2-1; the match to TRBD1 covers 9 bases. With 1 base clipped from V and 12 bases from J, the junction kept 1 base outside the gene matches. CDR3 size: 12 residues. Germline V gene lookup returns CDR1 LGHNT and CDR2 FRNRAP. The DNA of the CDR3 is TGTGCTAGTGGTTTGGGACAGGGGGGGCAGTTCTTC. Translating gives CASGLGQGGQFF.

This chain joins TRBV27 and TRBJ1-1, with no clear D. This CDR3 has 13 amino acids. Deletions cut 7 bases from V and 6 bases from J, with 15 bases between. Germline V gene sequence: CDR1 MNHEY, CDR2 SMNVEV (reference sequence). In DNA form, the CDR3 reads TGTGCCAGCAACTCCGGGGAGTGGGCTGAAGCTTTCTTT. Its protein product is CASNSGEWAEAFF.

Turning to this clone: At one end the junction does not follow the germline gene, possibly because of a read error. This chain joins TRBV5-4 and TRBJ2-7; TRBD1 might be the D (5 bases). This CDR3 comprises 12 residues. Germline CDR1 reads SGHNT; CDR2 reads YYREEE (reference sequence). The CDR3 DNA is TGTGCCAGCAGCTTCCCGCAGGGTTTGAGCGTCTTC. Residues: CASSFPQGLSVF.

The chain recombines TRBV10-2 with TRBJ1-1; D remains ambiguous. CDR3 length equals 14 residues. The V end lost 6 bases, the J end lost 2 bases, and 13 bases lay between the germline ends. CDR1 WSHSY and CDR2 SAAADI come from the germline V gene. DNA for the CDR3: TGCGCCAGCAGCCTGGACGGGAGAAACACTGAAGCTTTCTTT. Its protein is CASSLDGRNTEAFF.

The rearrangement joins TRBV7-9 to TRBJ2-3; D is perhaps TRBD2 (6 bases). The V end was cut by 6 bases, the J end by 3 bases, with 19 bases between. Germline V gene data show CDR1 as SEHNR and CDR2 as FQNEAQ (reference sequence). The CDR3 has 16 amino acids. The CDR3 sequence is CASRTASALGTDTQYF. In DNA, the CDR3 is TGTGCCAGCAGGACAGCTAGCGCCTTGGGAACAGATACGCAGTATTTT.

The V call is TRBV4-2, the J call TRBJ2-6, with 12 bases lining up with TRBD2. The CDR3 covers 20 residues. V shed 0 bases and J 5 bases; nucleotides not matched to a gene: 11. Per germline, CDR1 LGHNA and CDR2 YNFKEQ. The CDR3 region is CASSQDRATSGSTRANVLTF. The CDR3 coding sequence is TGTGCCAGCAGCCAAGATAGGGCGACTAGCGGGAGTACTAGGGCCAACGTCCTGACTTTC.

In nucleotides, the CDR3 is TGTGCCAGCGCCTTAGGGAGGACGGACCAAGAGACCCAGTACTTC. It translates to CASALGRTDQETQYF. The rearrangement links TRBV2 to TRBJ2-5; possible D gene TRBD2, 6 bases. The germline V gene has CDR1 SNHLY and CDR2 FYNNEI. The CDR3 length is 15 residues. Trimming left V 8 bases short and J 0 bases short, with 16 bases between.

The CDR3: CASSPGTEHNQPQHF. DNA of the CDR3: TGTGCCAGCAGTCCCGGGACAGAACACAATCAGCCCCAGCATTTT. This rearrangement joins TRBV28 to TRBJ1-5; 7 bases are a match to TRBD1. The germline CDR1 and CDR2 sequences are MDHEN and SYDVKM. J was trimmed by 3 bases and V by 5 bases; bases with no gene match: 7. The CDR3 is 15 amino acids.

V usage is TRBV6-1 and J usage is TRBJ2-7, with a weak D call TRBD2 (5 bases). The V gene's germline CDR1 is MNHNS and CDR2 SASEGT. V was clipped by 0 bases and J by 2 bases, with 11 bases between them. The CDR3 sequence is 15 residues long. The CDR3 DNA sequence: TGTGCCAGCAGTGAAGCGGACGGGGTTCCCTACGAGCAGTACTTC. Its translation: CASSEADGVPYEQYF.

The chain employs TRBV28 and TRBJ2-7, with 12 bases identical to TRBD2. CDR1 and CDR2 (germline): MDHEN, SYDVKM. The CDR3 extends over 15 amino acids. V lost 7 bases to trimming and J lost 4 bases; unmatched junction nucleotides: 8. The CDR3 is CASTPGGLAGYEQYF. Written as DNA, the CDR3 is TGTGCCAGCACCCCTGGAGGACTAGCGGGATACGAGCAGTACTTC.

The rearrangement links TRBV10-3 to TRBJ1-2; a possible D gene is TRBD1 (5 bases). Germline V gene sequence: CDR1 ENHRY, CDR2 SYGVKD. Trimming cost V 7 bases and J 4 bases, with 13 bases left between them. CDR3 length equals 13 residues. Here the CDR3 DNA reads TGTGCCATCACGGCAGGGCCAGGCTATGGCTACACCTTC. Translating it yields CAITAGPGYGYTF.

The chain has TRBV6-5 and TRBJ2-1; D perhaps matches TRBD1 (6 bases). The germline CDR1 and CDR2 sequences are MNHEY and SVGAGI. The CDR3 spans 14 residues. Trimming removed 8 bases at V and 6 bases at J, with 17 bases between. CDR3 DNA sequence: TGTGCCAGCCTCCGGGACACCGGATCCAATGAGCAGTTCTTC. Its protein product is CASLRDTGSNEQFF.

The chain joins TRBV5-6 to TRBJ2-5; D might be TRBD2 (5 bases). From germline, CDR1 is SGHDT and CDR2 YYEEEE. This CDR3 contains 13 residues. V lost 1 base and J lost 3, with 7 bases in between. The DNA for the CDR3 is TGTGCCAGCAGCTTGCTGGGAGAAGAGACCCAGTACTTC. Protein sequence: CASSLLGEETQYF.

This chain links TRBV6-4 with TRBJ2-1; D is unclear. Germline values: CDR1 MRHNA, CDR2 SNTAGT. Trimming stripped 0 bases from V and 4 bases from J, with 4 bases between. The CDR3 extends over 13 amino acids. The CDR3 bases are TGTGCCAGCAGTGACTCCCAGTACAATGAGCAGTTCTTC. Translating it yields CASSDSQYNEQFF.

The gene calls are TRBV5-1 and TRBJ1-1; D may be TRBD1 (6 bases). V lost 3 bases to trimming and J lost 1 base, with 19 bases between them. In germline, CDR1 is SGHRS, CDR2 YFSETQ. The CDR3 is 17 residues long. The CDR3 DNA follows: TGCGCCAGCAGCTCGGCGGCAGGACAGCCCCCGAACACTGAAGCTTTCTTT. This encodes CASSSAAGQPPNTEAFF. The complete variable domain, with remaining parts taken from reference TRBV5-1 and TRBJ1-1, reads KAGVTQTPRYLIKTRGQQVTLSCSPISGHRSVSWYQQTPGQGLQFLFEYFSETQRNKGNFPGRFSGRQFSNSRSEMNVSTLELGDSALYLCASSSAAGQPPNTEAFFGQGTRLTVV.

The rearrangement uses TRBV2 and TRBJ2-1; tentatively, D is TRBD1 (5 bases). Germline CDR1 and CDR2: SNHLY and FYNNEI. The CDR3 has 14 residues. The V and J ends lost 4 bases and 5 bases respectively, with 12 bases between them. The CDR3 region is CASSVETAHNEQFF. The CDR3 bases are TGTGCCAGCAGTGTTGAGACAGCCCACAATGAGCAGTTCTTC.

V and J are TRBV10-1 and TRBJ1-5; perhaps TRBD1 as D (5 bases). The germline V and J ends were trimmed by 2 bases and 5 bases, with 10 bases remaining between them. The CDR3 consists of 14 residues. CDR1 is WNHNN, CDR2 SYGVQD, per germline (reference sequence). CDR3 DNA sequence: TGCGCCAGCAGTGAGGCGGGGACCTATCAGCCCCAGCATTTT. Its translation: CASSEAGTYQPQHF.

CDR3 loop: CASSEGIGRGSNQPQHF. For the CDR3, the DNA is TGTGCCAGCAGTGAAGGAATAGGGAGGGGGAGCAATCAGCCCCAGCATTTT. The rearrangement joins TRBV6-1 to TRBJ1-5, with D perhaps matching TRBD1 (6 bases). Trimming removed 1 base at V and 1 base at J, with 14 bases between. The germline CDR1 and CDR2 sequences are MNHNS and SASEGT. The length of the CDR3 is 17 residues.

This clone appeared a few times. J is TRBJ2-5 and V is TRBV5-6; 12 positions agree with TRBD2. The CDR3 extends over 15 amino acids. Germline V gives CDR1 SGHDT, CDR2 YYEEEE. Trimming removed 2 bases from V and 4 bases from J; junction bases left unmatched: 3. The CDR3 DNA is TGTGCCAGCAGCTTAAGACTAGCGGGAGTAGAGACCCAGTACTTC. Protein sequence: CASSLRLAGVETQYF. The complete variable domain, with remaining parts taken from reference TRBV5-6 and TRBJ2-5, reads DAGVTQSPTHLIKTRGQQVTLRCSPKSGHDTVSWYQQALGQGPQFIFQYYEEEERQRGNFPDRFSGHQFPNYSSELNVNALLLGDSALYLCASSLRLAGVETQYFGPGTRLLVL.

This chain connects TRBV19 to TRBJ2-4; D is possibly TRBD1 (6 bases). Trimming shortened V by 1 base and J by 6 bases, and 7 bases separated the two germline ends. There are 13 residues in the CDR3. Germline V CDR1 and CDR2: LNHDA, SQIVND (reference sequence). The chain's CDR3 is CASSIVQGNIQYF. The CDR3 DNA sequence: TGTGCCAGTAGTATAGTACAGGGAAACATTCAGTACTTC. Full variable domain (missing parts from reference TRBV19 and TRBJ2-4): DGGITQSPKYLFRKEGQNVTLSCEQNLNHDAMYWYRQDPGQGLRLIYYSQIVNDFQKGDIAEGYSVSREKKESFPLTVTSAQKNPTAFYLCASSIVQGNIQYFGAGTRLSVL.

The chain uses TRBV4-3 and TRBJ1-1, with D possibly matching TRBD1 (6 bases). V lost 3 bases and J 4 bases, leaving 15 bases between the germline ends. This CDR3 is 15 amino acids long. Per germline, CDR1 LGHNA and CDR2 YSLEER. This chain's CDR3 is CASSQSTGGGTEAFF. The CDR3 nucleotides are TGCGCCAGCAGCCAGTCGACAGGTGGTGGCACTGAAGCTTTCTTT.

The J gene is TRBJ2-7, the V gene TRBV5-1; D possibly corresponds to TRBD1 (5 bases). The CDR3 has 14 amino acids. The germline V and J ends were trimmed by 0 bases and 0 bases, with 7 bases remaining between them. Germline V lookup: CDR1 SGHRS, CDR2 YFSETQ. CDR3 residues: CASSLGTLSYEQYF. The CDR3 nucleotides read TGCGCCAGCAGCTTGGGGACACTCTCCTACGAGCAGTACTTC.

The chain uses TRBV9 and TRBJ1-3; no definite D call. This CDR3 is 12 amino acids long. Germline lookup yields CDR1 SGDLS and CDR2 YYNGEE. Trimming took 3 bases from V and 9 from J, leaving 10 bases between them. The CDR3 coding sequence is TGTGCCAGCAGCGGGATAGAGGGCACCATATATTTT. It specifies CASSGIEGTIYF.

V is TRBV30 and J is TRBJ2-3; possible D gene TRBD1, 7 bases. V dropped 4 bases and J dropped 6 bases, with 11 bases sitting between them. Germline V gene sequence: CDR1 GTSNPN, CDR2 SVGIG (reference sequence). The CDR3 contains 12 residues. For the CDR3, the DNA is TGTGCCTGGACGCCAGGGGGGGATACGCAGTATTTT. Its protein is CAWTPGGDTQYF.